The present T cell receptor beta chain was sequenced within a study of T cell responses to AZD1222 COVID-19 vaccine. Assay: immunoSEQ multiplex PCR; the TCRdb copy retains only in-frame clones and omits some. The data show some 150,000 clones, about 89% seen once. V was clipped by 7 bases and J by 4 bases, with 11 bases between them. The CDR3 is made up of 14 amino acids. Germline CDR1 reads MNHEY; CDR2 reads SVGAGI. Turning to this clone: The antigen is unknown.

Study results and limitations: Of spike-specific TCRs, nearly half reportedly target regions left unmutated in variants. Repertoire sampling occurred only after the peak T cell response.

The receptor comes from an adult in good health. Sequenced here: peripheral blood, sampled on day 0 of AZD1222 vaccination. The chain employs TRBV6-5 and TRBJ2-6; D possibly corresponds to TRBD1 (6 bases). In nucleotides, the CDR3 is TGTGCCAGCAACCCGACAGGCGGGGCCAACGTCCTGACTTTC. The encoded protein is CASNPTGGANVLTF.